This TCR beta chain emerged from a study of T cell changes during pregnancy in multiple sclerosis. TCRdb keeps only in-frame clones here, not all; method: immunoSEQ multiplex PCR. Here the sample spans about 79,000 clones, just over 90% being singletons. The CDR3 totals 13 residues. Per germline, CDR1 SGHRS and CDR2 YFSETQ. V was cut by 5 bases and J by 0 bases, with 7 bases left in between. The material was CD4+ T cells from peripheral blood mononuclear cells, obtained in the second trimester of pregnancy. The chain is built from TRBV5-1 and TRBJ2-3, with no clear D. The receptor was derived from a female donor with multiple sclerosis, enrolled in a pregnancy study. The CDR3 reads CASSRTSTDTQYF. CDR3 coding DNA: TGCGCCAGCAGTAGAACTAGCACAGATACGCAGTATTTT.